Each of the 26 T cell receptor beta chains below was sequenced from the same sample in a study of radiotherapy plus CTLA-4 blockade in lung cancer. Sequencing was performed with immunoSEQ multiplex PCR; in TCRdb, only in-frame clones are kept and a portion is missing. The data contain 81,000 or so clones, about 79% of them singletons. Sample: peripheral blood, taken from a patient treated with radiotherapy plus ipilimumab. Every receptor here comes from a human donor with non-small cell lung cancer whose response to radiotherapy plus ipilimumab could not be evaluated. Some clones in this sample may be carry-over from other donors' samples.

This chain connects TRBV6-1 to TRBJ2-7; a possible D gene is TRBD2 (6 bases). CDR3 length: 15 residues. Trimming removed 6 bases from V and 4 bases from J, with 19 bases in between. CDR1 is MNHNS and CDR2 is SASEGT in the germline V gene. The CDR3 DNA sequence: TGTGCCAGCAGCCTTTCGGCCTTTGGGGGGTACGAGCAGTACTTC. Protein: CASSLSAFGGYEQYF.

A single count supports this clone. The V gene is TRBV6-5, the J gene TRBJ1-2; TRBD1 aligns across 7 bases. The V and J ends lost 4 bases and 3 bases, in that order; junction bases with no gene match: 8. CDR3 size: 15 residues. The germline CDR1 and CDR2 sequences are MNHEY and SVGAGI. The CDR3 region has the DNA TGTGCCAGCAGTTTTTCCACAGGGGCGGACTATGGCTACACCTTC. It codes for CASSFSTGADYGYTF.

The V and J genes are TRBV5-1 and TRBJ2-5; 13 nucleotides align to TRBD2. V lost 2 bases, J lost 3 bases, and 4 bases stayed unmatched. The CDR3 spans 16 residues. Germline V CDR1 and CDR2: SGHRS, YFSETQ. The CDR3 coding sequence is TGCGCCAGCAGCTTTTTCGGGACTAGCGGGGAAGAGACCCAGTACTTC. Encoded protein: CASSFFGTSGEETQYF. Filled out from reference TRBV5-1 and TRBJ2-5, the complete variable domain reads KAGVTQTPRYLIKTRGQQVTLSCSPISGHRSVSWYQQTPGQGLQFLFEYFSETQRNKGNFPGRFSGRQFSNSRSEMNVSTLELGDSALYLCASSFFGTSGEETQYFGPGTRLLVL.

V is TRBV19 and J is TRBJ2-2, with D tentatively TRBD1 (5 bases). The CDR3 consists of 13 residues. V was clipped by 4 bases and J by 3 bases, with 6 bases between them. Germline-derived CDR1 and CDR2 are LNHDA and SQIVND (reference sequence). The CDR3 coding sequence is TGTGCCAGTAGTACCAGGGACACCGGGGAGCTGTTTTTT. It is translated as CASSTRDTGELFF.

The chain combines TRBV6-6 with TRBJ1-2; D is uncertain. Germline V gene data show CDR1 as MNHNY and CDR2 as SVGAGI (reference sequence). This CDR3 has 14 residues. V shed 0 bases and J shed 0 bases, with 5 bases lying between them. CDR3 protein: CASSYSTSNYGYTF. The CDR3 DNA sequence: TGTGCCAGCAGTTACTCAACTTCTAACTATGGCTACACCTTC.

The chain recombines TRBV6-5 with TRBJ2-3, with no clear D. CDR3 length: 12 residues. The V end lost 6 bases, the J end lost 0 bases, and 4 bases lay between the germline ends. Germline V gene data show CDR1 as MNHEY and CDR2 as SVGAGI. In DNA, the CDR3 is TGTGCCAGCAGCTCTAGCACAGATACGCAGTATTTT. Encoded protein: CASSSSTDTQYF.

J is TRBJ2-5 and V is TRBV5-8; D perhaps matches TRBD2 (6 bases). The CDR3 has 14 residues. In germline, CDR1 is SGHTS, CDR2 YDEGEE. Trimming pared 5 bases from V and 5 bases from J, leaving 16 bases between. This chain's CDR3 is CASSYRPREETQYF. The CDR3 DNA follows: TGTGCCAGCAGTTATCGACCTCGGGAGGAGACCCAGTACTTC.

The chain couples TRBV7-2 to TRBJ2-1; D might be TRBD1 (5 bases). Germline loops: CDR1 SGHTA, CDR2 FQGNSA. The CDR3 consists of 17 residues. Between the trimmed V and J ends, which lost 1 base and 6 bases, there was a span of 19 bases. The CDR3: CASSLGHGPGPPNEQFF. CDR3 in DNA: TGTGCCAGCAGCTTAGGCCACGGGCCAGGGCCCCCCAATGAGCAGTTCTTC. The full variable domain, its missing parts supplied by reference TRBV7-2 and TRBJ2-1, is GAGVSQSPSNKVTEKGKDVELRCDPISGHTALYWYRQSLGQGLEFLIYFQGNSAPDKSGLPSDRFSAERTGGSVSTLTIQRTQQEDSAVYLCASSLGHGPGPPNEQFFGPGTRLTVL.

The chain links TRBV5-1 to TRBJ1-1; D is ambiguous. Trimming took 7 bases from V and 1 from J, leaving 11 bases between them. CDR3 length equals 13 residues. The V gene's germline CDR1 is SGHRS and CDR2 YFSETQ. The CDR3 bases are TGCGCCAGCTTAAGGGAGGGGAACACTGAAGCTTTCTTT. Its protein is CASLREGNTEAFF.

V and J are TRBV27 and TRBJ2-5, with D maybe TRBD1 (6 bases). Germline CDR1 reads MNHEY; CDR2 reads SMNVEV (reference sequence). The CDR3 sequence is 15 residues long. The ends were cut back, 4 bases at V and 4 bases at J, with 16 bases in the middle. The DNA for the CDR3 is TGTGCCAGCAGTTGGGGGCAGGGAAGACGAGAGACCCAGTACTTC. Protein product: CASSWGQGRRETQYF.

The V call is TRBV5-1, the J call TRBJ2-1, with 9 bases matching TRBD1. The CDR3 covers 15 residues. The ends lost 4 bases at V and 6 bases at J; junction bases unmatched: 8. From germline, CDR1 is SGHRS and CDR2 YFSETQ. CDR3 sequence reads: CASSLPGQGVNEQFF. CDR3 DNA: TGCGCCAGCAGCCTACCGGGACAGGGCGTCAATGAGCAGTTCTTC. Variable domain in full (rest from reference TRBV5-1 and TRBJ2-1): KAGVTQTPRYLIKTRGQQVTLSCSPISGHRSVSWYQQTPGQGLQFLFEYFSETQRNKGNFPGRFSGRQFSNSRSEMNVSTLELGDSALYLCASSLPGQGVNEQFFGPGTRLTVL.

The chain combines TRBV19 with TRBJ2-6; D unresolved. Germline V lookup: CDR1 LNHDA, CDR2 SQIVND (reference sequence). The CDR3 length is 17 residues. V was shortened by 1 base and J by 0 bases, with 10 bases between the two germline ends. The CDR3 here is CASSIGALRSGANVLTF. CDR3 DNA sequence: TGTGCCAGTAGTATAGGGGCTCTACGCTCTGGGGCCAACGTCCTGACTTTC.

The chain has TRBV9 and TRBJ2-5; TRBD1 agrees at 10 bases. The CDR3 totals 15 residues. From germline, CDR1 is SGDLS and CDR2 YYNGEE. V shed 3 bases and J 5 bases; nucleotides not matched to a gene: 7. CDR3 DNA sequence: TGTGCCAGCAGCGGAGGACAGGGGGGCTGGGAGACCCAGTACTTC. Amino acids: CASSGGQGGWETQYF.

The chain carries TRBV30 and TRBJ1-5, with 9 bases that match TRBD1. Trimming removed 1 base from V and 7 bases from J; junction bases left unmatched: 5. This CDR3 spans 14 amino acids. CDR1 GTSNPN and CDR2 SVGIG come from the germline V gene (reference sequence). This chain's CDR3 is CAWSGQGVGQPQHF. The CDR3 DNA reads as TGTGCCTGGAGTGGACAGGGGGTCGGCCAGCCCCAGCATTTT.

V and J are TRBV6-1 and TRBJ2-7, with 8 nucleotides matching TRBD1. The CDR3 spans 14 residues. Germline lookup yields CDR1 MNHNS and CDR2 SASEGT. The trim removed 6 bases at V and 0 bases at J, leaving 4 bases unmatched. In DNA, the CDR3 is TGTGCCAGCAGACCGGGACAGGACTCCTACGAGCAGTACTTC. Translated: CASRPGQDSYEQYF.

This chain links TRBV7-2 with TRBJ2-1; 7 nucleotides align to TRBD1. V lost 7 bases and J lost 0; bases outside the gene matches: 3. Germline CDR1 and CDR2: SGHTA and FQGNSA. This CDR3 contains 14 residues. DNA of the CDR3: TGTGCCAGCATGGACAGGAACTCCTACAATGAGCAGTTCTTC. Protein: CASMDRNSYNEQFF.

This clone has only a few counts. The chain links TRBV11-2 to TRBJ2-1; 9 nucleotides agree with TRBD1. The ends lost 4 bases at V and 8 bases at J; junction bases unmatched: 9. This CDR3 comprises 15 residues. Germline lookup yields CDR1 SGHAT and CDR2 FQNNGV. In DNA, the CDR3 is TGTGCCAGCAGCTGGCCTGGGACAGGGTTGGATGAGCAGTTCTTC. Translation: CASSWPGTGLDEQFF.

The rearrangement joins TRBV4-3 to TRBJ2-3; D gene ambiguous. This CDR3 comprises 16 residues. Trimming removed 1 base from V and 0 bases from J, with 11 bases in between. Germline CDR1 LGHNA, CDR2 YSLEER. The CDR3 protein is CASSQGPTTSTDTQYF. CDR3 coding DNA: TGCGCCAGCAGCCAAGGGCCGACAACTAGCACAGATACGCAGTATTTT.

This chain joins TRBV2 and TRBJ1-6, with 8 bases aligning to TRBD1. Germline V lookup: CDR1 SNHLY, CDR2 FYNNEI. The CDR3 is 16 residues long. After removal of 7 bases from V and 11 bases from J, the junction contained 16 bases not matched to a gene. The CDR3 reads CASTRPLTGASAPLHF. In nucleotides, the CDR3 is TGTGCCAGCACTCGACCTCTGACAGGGGCCTCGGCACCCCTCCACTTT.

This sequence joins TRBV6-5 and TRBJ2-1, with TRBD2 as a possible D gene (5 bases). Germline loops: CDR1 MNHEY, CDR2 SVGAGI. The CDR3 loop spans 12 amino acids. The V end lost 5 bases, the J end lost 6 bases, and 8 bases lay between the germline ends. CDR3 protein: CASSPGSNEQFF. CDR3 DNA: TGTGCCAGCAGTCCGGGGTCCAATGAGCAGTTCTTC.

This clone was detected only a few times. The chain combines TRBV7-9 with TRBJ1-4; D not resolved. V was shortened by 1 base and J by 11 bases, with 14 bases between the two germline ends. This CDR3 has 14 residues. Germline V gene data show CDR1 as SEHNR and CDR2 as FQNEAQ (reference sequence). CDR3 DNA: TGTGCCAGCAGCTTAGGGTACGATTTTCGGAAACTGTTTTTT. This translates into CASSLGYDFRKLFF.

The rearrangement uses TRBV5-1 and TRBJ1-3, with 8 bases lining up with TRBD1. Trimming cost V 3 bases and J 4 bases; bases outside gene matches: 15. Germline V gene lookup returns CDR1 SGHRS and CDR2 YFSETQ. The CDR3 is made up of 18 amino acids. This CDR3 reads CASSSRTGSLFEGNTIYF. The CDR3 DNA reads TGCGCCAGCAGCTCACGGACAGGGTCCCTCTTCGAAGGAAACACCATATATTTT.

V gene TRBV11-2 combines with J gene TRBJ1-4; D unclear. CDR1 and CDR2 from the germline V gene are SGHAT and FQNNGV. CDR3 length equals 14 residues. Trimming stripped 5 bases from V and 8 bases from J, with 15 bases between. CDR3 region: CASSPAALMEKLFF. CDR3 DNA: TGTGCCAGCAGCCCTGCGGCCCTGATGGAAAAACTGTTTTTT.

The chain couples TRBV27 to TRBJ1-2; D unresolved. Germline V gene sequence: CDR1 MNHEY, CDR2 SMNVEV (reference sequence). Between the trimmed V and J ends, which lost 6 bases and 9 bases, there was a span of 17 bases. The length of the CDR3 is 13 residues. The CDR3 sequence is CASRLRELGSYTF. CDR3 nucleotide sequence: TGTGCCAGCAGACTAAGGGAGCTGGGGAGCTACACCTTC.

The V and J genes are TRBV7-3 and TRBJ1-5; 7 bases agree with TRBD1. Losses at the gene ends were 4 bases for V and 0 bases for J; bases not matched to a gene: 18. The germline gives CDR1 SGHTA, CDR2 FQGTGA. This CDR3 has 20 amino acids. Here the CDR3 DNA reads TGTGCCAGCAGCTCCGCCGGGACAGAAAAGGGGGCGTATAGCAATCAGCCCCAGCATTTT. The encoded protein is CASSSAGTEKGAYSNQPQHF.

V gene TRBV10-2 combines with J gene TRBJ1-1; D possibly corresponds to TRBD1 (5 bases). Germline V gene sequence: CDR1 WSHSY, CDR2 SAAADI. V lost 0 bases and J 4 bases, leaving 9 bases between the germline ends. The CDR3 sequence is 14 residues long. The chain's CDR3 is CASSESGTPTEAFF. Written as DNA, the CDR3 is TGCGCCAGCAGTGAGTCGGGGACTCCCACTGAAGCTTTCTTT.